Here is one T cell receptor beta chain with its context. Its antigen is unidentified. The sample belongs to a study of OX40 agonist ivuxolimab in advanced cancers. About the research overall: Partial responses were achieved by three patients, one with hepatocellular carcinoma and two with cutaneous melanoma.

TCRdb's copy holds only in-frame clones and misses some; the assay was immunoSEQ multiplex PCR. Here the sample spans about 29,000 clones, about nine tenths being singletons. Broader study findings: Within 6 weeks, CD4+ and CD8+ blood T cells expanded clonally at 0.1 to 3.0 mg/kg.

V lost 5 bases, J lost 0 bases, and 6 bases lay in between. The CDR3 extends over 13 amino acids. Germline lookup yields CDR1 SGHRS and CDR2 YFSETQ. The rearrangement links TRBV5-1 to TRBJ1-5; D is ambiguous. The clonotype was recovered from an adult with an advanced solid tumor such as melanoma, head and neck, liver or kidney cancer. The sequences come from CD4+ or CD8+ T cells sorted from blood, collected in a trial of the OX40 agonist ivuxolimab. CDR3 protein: CASRVDSNQPQHF. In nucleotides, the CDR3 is TGCGCCAGCAGAGTCGATAGCAATCAGCCCCAGCATTTT.